These 3 T cell receptor beta chains share one sample of origin, sequenced in a study of T cell responses to AZD1222 COVID-19 vaccine. The assay was immunoSEQ multiplex PCR, and TCRdb's table has in-frame clones only and misses some. The sample carries some 200,000 clones, 90% to 95% recorded once. The specimen was peripheral blood, collected on day 0 of AZD1222 vaccination. These receptor sequences come from an adult in good health.

This sequence joins TRBV25-1 and TRBJ1-1, with D perhaps TRBD1 (5 bases). Looked up from germline, CDR1 is MGHDK and CDR2 is SYGVNS. Trimming removed 5 bases at V and 4 bases at J, with 17 bases between. There are 15 residues in the CDR3. The chain's CDR3 is CASSIPRGEGTEAFF. DNA of the CDR3: TGTGCCAGCAGTATTCCCCGGGGGGAGGGCACTGAAGCTTTCTTT.

The chain carries TRBV5-8 and TRBJ1-4, with TRBD1 as a possible D gene (6 bases). V shed 0 bases and J shed 3 bases, with 12 bases lying between them. Germline V gene sequence: CDR1 SGHTS, CDR2 YDEGEE. The CDR3 contains 16 residues. This CDR3 is CASSLVWGRANEKLFF. Written as DNA, the CDR3 is TGTGCCAGCAGCTTGGTCTGGGGGCGGGCTAATGAAAAACTGTTTTTT.

This clone turned up a few times. The V gene is TRBV7-2, the J gene TRBJ1-4; 8 bases are shared with TRBD1. Germline CDR1 is SGHTA and CDR2 is FQGNSA. This CDR3 contains 15 residues. The V gene end was trimmed by 4 bases and the J gene end by 7 bases; junction bases not matched to a gene: 8. In DNA, the CDR3 is TGTGCCAGCAGCTCGCAGGGGGCATCGGGTGAAAAACTGTTTTTT. Amino acids: CASSSQGASGEKLFF.